This T cell receptor (beta chain) originates from a study of early T cells in non-severe SARS-CoV-2 infection. CDR3 length: 14 residues. Trimming stripped 0 bases from V and 0 bases from J, with 7 bases between. Germline values: CDR1 SGDLS, CDR2 YYNGEE. This clonotype has at least ten counts. MiXCR was run by TCRdb on the 5' RACE reads, yielding one entry per CDR3 protein. Of around 100,000 distinct CDR3 sequences detected, less than 15% appear once; the ten largest clones hold 5% to 8%. The V call is TRBV9, the J call TRBJ2-7, with unresolved D. The sample taken for sequencing was whole blood. This receptor was taken from an adult who was a healthcare worker with PCR-confirmed SARS-CoV-2 infection or an uninfected control (not recorded which). CDR3 DNA sequence: TGTGCCAGCAGCGTAGATAGGAGCTCCTACGAGCAGTACTTC. It translates to CASSVDRSSYEQYF.